This passage covers 29 T cell receptor beta chains from one sample sequenced in a study of blood T cell repertoires in COVID-19. Data came from immunoSEQ multiplex PCR; TCRdb stores just in-frame clones and leaves some out. The sample consists of about 260,000 clones, around 90% of them appearing once. The sample comprised peripheral blood. The receptor source for this set is a woman aged 55-75 years with COVID-19, enrolled during active disease.

The rearrangement uses TRBV19 and TRBJ2-2; 8 nucleotides align to TRBD1. Trimming cost V 5 bases and J 5 bases; bases outside gene matches: 7. Germline V gene sequence: CDR1 LNHDA, CDR2 SQIVND (reference sequence). CDR3 length: 15 amino acids. The CDR3 DNA reads TGTGCCAGTAGTCCACCGACAGGGGTAACCGGGGAGCTGTTTTTT. It encodes CASSPPTGVTGELFF.

V and J are TRBV27 and TRBJ2-5; possibly TRBD2 for D (5 bases). The CDR3 loop spans 16 amino acids. Germline-derived CDR1 and CDR2 are MNHEY and SMNVEV (reference sequence). The V gene lost 5 bases and the J gene lost 3 bases, with 19 bases spanning the gap. The CDR3 spells CASSPAGGPTEETQYF. The CDR3 nucleotides read TGTGCCAGCAGTCCCGCCGGAGGCCCAACGGAAGAGACCCAGTACTTC.

This clone appeared a single time. The chain has TRBV6-5 and TRBJ2-2; tentatively, D is TRBD2 (5 bases). Looked up from germline, CDR1 is MNHEY and CDR2 is SVGAGI. The CDR3 is made up of 14 amino acids. The V end was cut by 6 bases, the J end by 3 bases, with 11 bases between. For the CDR3, the DNA is TGTGCCAGCAGCCGGACTGGGGACACCGGGGAGCTGTTTTTT. This encodes CASSRTGDTGELFF.

This clone was seen more than once but under ten times. The rearrangement links TRBV27 to TRBJ2-1; 11 positions match TRBD2. The CDR3 sequence is 17 residues long. V was clipped by 0 bases and J by 7 bases; unmatched bases: 8. Germline CDR1 reads MNHEY; CDR2 reads SMNVEV (reference sequence). The CDR3 spells CASSLSRGLADLNEQFF. Written as DNA, the CDR3 is TGTGCCAGCAGTTTATCGCGGGGACTAGCGGATTTGAATGAGCAGTTCTTC.

This chain joins TRBV7-3 and TRBJ2-6; TRBD2 aligns across 14 bases. The CDR3 consists of 21 residues. The V gene's germline CDR1 is SGHTA and CDR2 FQGTGA. Losses at the gene ends were 3 bases for V and 0 bases for J; bases not matched to a gene: 10. The CDR3 DNA sequence: TGTGCCAGCAGCTTGGGACTAGCGGGAGACCTCTTTAGCTCTGGGGCCAACGTCCTGACTTTC. Its protein product is CASSLGLAGDLFSSGANVLTF.

This clone has a single count. The chain carries TRBV2 and TRBJ1-1, with 8 bases aligning to TRBD1. This CDR3 is 14 amino acids long. Germline loops: CDR1 SNHLY, CDR2 FYNNEI. Unmatched junction bases numbered 8, after V lost 6 bases and J lost 5 bases. The CDR3, as DNA: TGTGCCAGCAGAGAGACAGGGGTGGGAACTGAAGCTTTCTTT. Translated: CASRETGVGTEAFF.

CDR3 sequence (DNA): TGTGCCAGCAGTCGGGGACAGGGAATCACCGGGGAGCTGTTTTTT. Amino acids: CASSRGQGITGELFF. The rearrangement links TRBV7-9 to TRBJ2-2; TRBD1 agrees at 9 bases. Trimming removed 6 bases from V and 4 bases from J; junction bases left unmatched: 6. The CDR3 runs to 15 residues. Germline CDR1 and CDR2: SEHNR and FQNEAQ (reference sequence).

The gene calls are TRBV5-4 and TRBJ1-5; D is possibly TRBD1 (5 bases). V lost 4 bases and J lost 6, with 17 bases in between. This CDR3 comprises 15 residues. Per the germline V gene, CDR1 is SGHNT and CDR2 is YYREEE (reference sequence). CDR3 amino acids: CASSLGGSGGQPQHF. CDR3 coding DNA: TGTGCCAGCAGCCTGGGCGGGAGTGGGGGTCAGCCCCAGCATTTT.

The chain uses TRBV29-1 and TRBJ2-7; TRBD1 matches at 9 bases. Germline CDR1 and CDR2: SQVTM and ANQGSEA. This CDR3 region has 13 residues. V shed 5 bases, J shed 5 bases, and the junction held 7 bases outside the gene matches. The CDR3 loop is CSVSGQGQHEQYF. The CDR3 DNA is TGCAGCGTTTCCGGACAGGGGCAGCACGAGCAGTACTTC.

The CDR3 protein is CAWSDRTGNEKLFF. CDR3 bases: TGTGCCTGGAGTGATAGGACAGGGAATGAAAAACTGTTTTTT. The chain uses TRBV30 and TRBJ1-4; 8 bases align to TRBD1. The CDR3 runs 14 residues. V shed 1 base, J shed 5 bases, and the junction held 3 bases outside the gene matches. CDR1 and CDR2 (germline): GTSNPN, SVGIG (reference sequence).

This clone was counted once. The chain combines TRBV19 with TRBJ1-6; maybe TRBD1 (5 bases). CDR1 and CDR2 from the germline V gene are LNHDA and SQIVND (reference sequence). Between the trimmed V and J ends, which lost 2 bases and 9 bases, there was a span of 8 bases. The CDR3 runs to 13 residues. CDR3 amino acids: CASSIKGLSPLHF. DNA for the CDR3: TGTGCCAGTAGTATAAAGGGGCTTTCACCCCTCCACTTT.

The chain is built from TRBV4-1 and TRBJ1-4; 8 bases are shared with TRBD1. Germline trimming cut 4 bases from V and 5 bases from J; bases unmatched to any gene: 12. Germline CDR1 is MGHRA and CDR2 is YSYEKL. This CDR3 spans 17 amino acids. CDR3: CASSPPPVGQGNEKLFF. The CDR3 DNA sequence: TGCGCCAGCAGCCCCCCCCCGGTCGGACAGGGAAATGAAAAACTGTTTTTT.

This clone was seen once. Within the sample, other DNA sequences also encode this same CDR3. The J gene is TRBJ1-4, the V gene TRBV5-1; the D is unclear. The CDR3 consists of 13 residues. V was pared by 0 bases and J by 5 bases, with 5 bases between. Germline loops: CDR1 SGHRS, CDR2 YFSETQ. The CDR3 spells CASSLAGNEKLFF. CDR3 nucleotide sequence: TGCGCCAGCAGCTTGGCGGGGAATGAAAAACTGTTTTTT.

This clone was seen once. V is TRBV9 and J is TRBJ2-7; D perhaps matches TRBD1 (6 bases). Trimming shortened V by 4 bases and J by 3 bases, and 17 bases separated the two germline ends. The CDR3 is 15 amino acids. Germline values: CDR1 SGDLS, CDR2 YYNGEE. DNA of the CDR3: TGTGCCAGCAGCCCCAGTGGGGGACATTTCTACGAGCAGTACTTC. Translating gives CASSPSGGHFYEQYF.

Here the CDR3 DNA reads TGTGCCAGCAGCGCCGGGGTCCAGGAAAAACTGTTTTTT. Protein sequence: CASSAGVQEKLFF. This chain connects TRBV9 to TRBJ1-4; D gene uncertain. This CDR3 is built from 13 residues. Germline lookup yields CDR1 SGDLS and CDR2 YYNGEE. The ends were cut back, 3 bases at V and 8 bases at J, with 11 bases in the middle.

The rearrangement joins TRBV2 to TRBJ2-7, with D possibly being TRBD2 (5 bases). CDR1 is SNHLY and CDR2 is FYNNEI in the germline V gene. This CDR3 is built from 14 residues. V was trimmed by 3 bases and J by 1 base, leaving 10 bases between them. CDR3 in amino acids: CASSEGRGSYEQYF. DNA for the CDR3: TGTGCCAGCAGTGAGGGAAGAGGGTCCTACGAGCAGTACTTC.

The chain links TRBV6-5 to TRBJ2-7; D unresolved. V gave up 7 bases and J gave up 5 bases, with 9 bases separating them. This CDR3 is built from 11 residues. Germline V gene sequence: CDR1 MNHEY, CDR2 SVGAGI. The CDR3 DNA follows: TGTGCCAGCACTAGAGAAGACGAGCAGTACTTC. This sequence encodes CASTREDEQYF.

The chain employs TRBV14 and TRBJ2-1; 7 positions match TRBD2. V shed 4 bases, J shed 2 bases, and the junction held 8 bases outside the gene matches. This CDR3 is 16 amino acids long. Germline V gene data show CDR1 as SGHDN and CDR2 as FVKESK. The CDR3 nucleotides read TGTGCCAGCAGCCGTAAGTCCGGGGGGACCTACAATGAGCAGTTCTTC. Its protein product is CASSRKSGGTYNEQFF.

The rearrangement joins TRBV30 to TRBJ1-1, with 7 nucleotides matching TRBD1. CDR3 length equals 14 residues. Germline CDR1 and CDR2: GTSNPN and SVGIG (reference sequence). V gave up 6 bases and J gave up 0 bases; unmatched junction bases: 7. As DNA, the CDR3 is TGTGCCTGTTCAACAGGGGTACTGAACACTGAAGCTTTCTTT. Translating it yields CACSTGVLNTEAFF.

The genes are TRBV7-8 and TRBJ2-1; the D is unclear. The ends were cut back, 3 bases at V and 0 bases at J, with 6 bases in the middle. This CDR3 is built from 14 residues. Germline assignment: CDR1 SGHVS and CDR2 FQNEAQ. The CDR3 spells CASSFVSSYNEQFF. The CDR3 DNA sequence: TGTGCCAGCAGCTTCGTCAGCTCCTACAATGAGCAGTTCTTC.

The chain links TRBV5-1 to TRBJ2-5; possible D gene TRBD2, 5 bases. Looked up from germline, CDR1 is SGHRS and CDR2 is YFSETQ. Deletions cut 0 bases from V and 2 bases from J, with 14 bases between. The CDR3 sequence is 16 residues long. CDR3 loop: CASSLGGRRNQETQYF. The CDR3, as DNA: TGCGCCAGCAGCTTGGGTGGACGGAGGAATCAAGAGACCCAGTACTTC.

The DNA of the CDR3 is TGTGCCAGCTGGTCGACAGGGGGAAACACTGAAGCTTTCTTT. Its protein product is CASWSTGGNTEAFF. The V and J genes are TRBV5-4 and TRBJ1-1; 9 nucleotides match TRBD1. V shed 7 bases, J shed 2 bases, and the junction held 6 bases outside the gene matches. Germline V gives CDR1 SGHNT, CDR2 YYREEE (reference sequence). This CDR3 is built from 14 residues.

The gene calls are TRBV7-3 and TRBJ2-1, with 9 bases identical to TRBD2. In germline, CDR1 is SGHTA, CDR2 FQGTGA. This CDR3 is 18 amino acids long. J gave up 5 bases and V 5 bases, and 16 bases lay outside the gene matches. CDR3 sequence: CASSIPVMAGGPHNEQFF. In nucleotides, the CDR3 is TGTGCCAGCAGCATCCCGGTGATGGCGGGAGGGCCCCACAATGAGCAGTTCTTC.

This chain connects TRBV20-1 to TRBJ2-7; 7 bases are shared with TRBD2. The germline V gene encodes CDR1 DFQATT and CDR2 SNEGSKA (reference sequence). Losses at the gene ends were 3 bases for V and 0 bases for J; bases not matched to a gene: 8. This CDR3 contains 15 residues. CDR3 DNA sequence: TGCAGTGCTAGTCGGAGCGGGGATTTCTCCTACGAGCAGTACTTC. It translates to CSASRSGDFSYEQYF.

The V call is TRBV5-1, the J call TRBJ2-7; 7 bases fit TRBD2. The CDR3 loop spans 19 amino acids. The V segment lost 3 bases and the J segment 3 bases; nucleotides outside the gene matches: 21. Germline V gives CDR1 SGHRS, CDR2 YFSETQ. The CDR3 spells CASSSTVPDLLSGNYEQYF. The DNA for the CDR3 is TGCGCCAGCAGCTCGACAGTACCCGACCTTCTGAGCGGGAACTACGAGCAGTACTTC. Full variable domain (missing parts from reference TRBV5-1 and TRBJ2-7): KAGVTQTPRYLIKTRGQQVTLSCSPISGHRSVSWYQQTPGQGLQFLFEYFSETQRNKGNFPGRFSGRQFSNSRSEMNVSTLELGDSALYLCASSSTVPDLLSGNYEQYFGPGTRLTVT.

Only one count was recorded for this clone. J is TRBJ2-3 and V is TRBV4-2; 10 nucleotides align to TRBD2. Germline trimming cut 0 bases from V and 1 base from J; bases unmatched to any gene: 4. The CDR3 totals 17 residues. CDR1 LGHNA and CDR2 YNFKEQ come from the germline V gene. The chain's CDR3 is CASSQDPLAGGTDTQYF. CDR3 DNA sequence: TGTGCCAGCAGCCAAGATCCGCTAGCGGGGGGCACAGATACGCAGTATTTT.

This clone has more than one count but fewer than ten. The chain combines TRBV25-1 with TRBJ2-3; 8 bases line up with TRBD2. The CDR3 is 12 residues long. CDR1 is MGHDK, CDR2 SYGVNS, per germline. V shed 6 bases, J shed 4 bases, and the junction held 0 bases outside the gene matches. The CDR3 spells CASSGRADTQYF. Here the CDR3 DNA reads TGTGCCAGCAGCGGGAGGGCAGATACGCAGTATTTT.

The chain has TRBV6-5 and TRBJ1-5; D may be TRBD1 (5 bases). CDR1 and CDR2 (germline): MNHEY, SVGAGI. This CDR3 is built from 14 residues. Trimming cost V 7 bases and J 4 bases, with 14 bases left between them. CDR3 nucleotide sequence: TGTGCCAGCAAGGGTCCACAGGCGAATCAGCCCCAGCATTTT. Translating it yields CASKGPQANQPQHF.

The chain carries TRBV5-8 and TRBJ1-6; D is unresolved. Per the germline V gene, CDR1 is SGHTS and CDR2 is YDEGEE. V lost 4 bases, J lost 1 base, and 6 bases lay in between. The CDR3 runs 14 residues. CDR3 in amino acids: CASSPGSYNSPLHF. Here the CDR3 DNA reads TGTGCCAGCAGCCCAGGATCCTATAATTCACCCCTCCACTTT.